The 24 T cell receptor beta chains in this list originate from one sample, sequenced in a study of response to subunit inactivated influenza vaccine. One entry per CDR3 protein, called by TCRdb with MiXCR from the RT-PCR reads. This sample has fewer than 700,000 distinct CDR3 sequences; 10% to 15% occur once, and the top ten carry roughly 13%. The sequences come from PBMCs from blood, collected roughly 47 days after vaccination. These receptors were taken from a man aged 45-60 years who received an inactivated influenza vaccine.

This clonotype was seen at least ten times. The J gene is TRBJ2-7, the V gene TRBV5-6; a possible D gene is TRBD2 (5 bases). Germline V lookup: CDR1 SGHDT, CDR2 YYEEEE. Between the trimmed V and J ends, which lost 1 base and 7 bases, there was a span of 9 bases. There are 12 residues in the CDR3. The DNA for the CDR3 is TGTGCCAGCAGCTTGCTCTCGGGGGAGCAGTACTTC. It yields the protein CASSLLSGEQYF.

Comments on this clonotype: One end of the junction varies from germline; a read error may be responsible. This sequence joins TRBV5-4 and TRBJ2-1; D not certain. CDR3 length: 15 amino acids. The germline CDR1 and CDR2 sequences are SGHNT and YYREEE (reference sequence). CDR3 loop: CVSSLDGYSYNEQFF. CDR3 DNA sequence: TGTGTCAGCAGCTTAGATGGGTACTCCTACAATGAGCAGTTCTTC. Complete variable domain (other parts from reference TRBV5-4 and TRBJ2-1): ETGVTQSPTHLIKTRGQQVTLRCSSQSGHNTVSWYQQALGQGPQFIFQYYREEENGRGNFPPRFSGLQFPNYSSELNVNALELDDSALYLCVSSLDGYSYNEQFFGPGTRLTVL.

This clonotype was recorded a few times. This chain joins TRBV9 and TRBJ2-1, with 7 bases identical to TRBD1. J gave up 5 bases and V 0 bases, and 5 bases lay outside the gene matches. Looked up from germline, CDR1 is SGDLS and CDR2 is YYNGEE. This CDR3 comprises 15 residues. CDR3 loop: CASSVVRQGHNEQFF. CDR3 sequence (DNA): TGTGCCAGCAGCGTAGTTCGACAGGGCCACAATGAGCAGTTCTTC. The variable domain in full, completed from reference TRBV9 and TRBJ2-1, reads DSGVTQTPKHLITATGQRVTLRCSPRSGDLSVYWYQQSLDQGLQFLIQYYNGEERAKGNILERFSAQQFPDLHSELNLSSLELGDSALYFCASSVVRQGHNEQFFGPGTRLTVL.

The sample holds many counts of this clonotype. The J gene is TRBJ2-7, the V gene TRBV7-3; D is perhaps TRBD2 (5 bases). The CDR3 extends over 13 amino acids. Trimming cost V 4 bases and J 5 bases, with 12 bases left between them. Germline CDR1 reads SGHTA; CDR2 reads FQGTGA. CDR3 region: CASSSGLNNEQYF. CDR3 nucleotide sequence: TGTGCCAGCAGCTCAGGACTGAATAACGAGCAGTACTTC. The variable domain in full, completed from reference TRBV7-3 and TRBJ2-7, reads GAGVSQTPSNKVTEKGKYVELRCDPISGHTALYWYRQSLGQGPEFLIYFQGTGAADDSGLPNDRFFAVRPEGSVSTLKIQRTERGDSAVYLCASSSGLNNEQYFGPGTRLTVT.

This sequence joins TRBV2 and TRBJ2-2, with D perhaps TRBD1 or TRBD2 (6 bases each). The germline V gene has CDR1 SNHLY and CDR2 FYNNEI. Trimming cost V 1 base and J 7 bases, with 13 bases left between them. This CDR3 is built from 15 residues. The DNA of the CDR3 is TGTGCCAGCAGTGAAGAGGGGGGCCCTAGCGGGGAGCTGTTTTTT. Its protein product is CASSEEGGPSGELFF.

CDR3 bases: TGTGCCAGCAGTTTACACAGCTCCTACGAGCAGTACTTC. This codes for CASSLHSSYEQYF. The chain combines TRBV12-3 or TRBV12-4 with TRBJ2-7; no reliable D call. V was shortened by 2 bases and J by 0 bases, with 5 bases between the two germline ends. The length of the CDR3 is 13 residues.

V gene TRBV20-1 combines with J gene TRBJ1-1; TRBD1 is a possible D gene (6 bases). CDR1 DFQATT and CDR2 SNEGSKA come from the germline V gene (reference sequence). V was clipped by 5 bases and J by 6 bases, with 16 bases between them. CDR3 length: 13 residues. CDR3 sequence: CSARRGRVSEAFF. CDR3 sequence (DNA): TGCAGTGCTCGGCGGGGGCGTGTCTCTGAAGCTTTCTTT.

The CDR3 coding sequence is TGCGCCAGCAGCCAAGTTGGACAGACCCAAGAGACCCAGTACTTC. It is translated as CASSQVGQTQETQYF. The V and J genes are TRBV4-1 and TRBJ2-5; weak D call: TRBD1 (6 bases). Trimming left V 1 base short and J 1 base short, with 10 bases between. Germline V gene lookup returns CDR1 MGHRA and CDR2 YSYEKL. This CDR3 contains 15 residues.

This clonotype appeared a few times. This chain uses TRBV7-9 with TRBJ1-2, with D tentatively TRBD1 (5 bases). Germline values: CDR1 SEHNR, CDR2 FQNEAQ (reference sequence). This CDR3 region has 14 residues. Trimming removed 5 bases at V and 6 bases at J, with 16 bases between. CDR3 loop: CASSTQGGADGYTF. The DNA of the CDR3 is TGTGCCAGCAGCACCCAGGGTGGCGCCGATGGCTACACCTTC.

Written as DNA, the CDR3 is TGTGCCAGCAGTTTAGGTACTAGCGGGGGCCACTCCACCGGGGAGCTGTTTTTT. It encodes CASSLGTSGGHSTGELFF. The chain links TRBV27 to TRBJ2-2, with 11 bases fitting TRBD2. V lost 2 bases and J lost 4; bases outside the gene matches: 9. There are 18 residues in the CDR3. The germline V gene has CDR1 MNHEY and CDR2 SMNVEV (reference sequence).

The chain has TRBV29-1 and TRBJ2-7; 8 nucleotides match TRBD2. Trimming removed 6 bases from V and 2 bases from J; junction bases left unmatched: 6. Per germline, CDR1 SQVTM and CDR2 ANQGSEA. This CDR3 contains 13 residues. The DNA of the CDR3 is TGCAGCGTCCAATCGGGACTAGCCTACGAGCAGTACTTC. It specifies CSVQSGLAYEQYF.

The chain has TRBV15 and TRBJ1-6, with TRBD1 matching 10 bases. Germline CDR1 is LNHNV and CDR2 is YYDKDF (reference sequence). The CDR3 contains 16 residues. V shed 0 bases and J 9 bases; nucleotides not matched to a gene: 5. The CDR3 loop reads CATSRETGQGVSPLHF. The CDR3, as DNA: TGTGCCACCAGCAGAGAGACAGGACAGGGGGTTTCACCCCTCCACTTT. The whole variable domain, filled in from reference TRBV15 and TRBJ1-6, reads DAMVIQNPRYQVTQFGKPVTLSCSQTLNHNVMYWYQQKSSQAPKLLFHYYDKDFNNEADTPDNFQSRRPNTSFCFLDIRSPGLGDTAMYLCATSRETGQGVSPLHFGNGTRLTVT.

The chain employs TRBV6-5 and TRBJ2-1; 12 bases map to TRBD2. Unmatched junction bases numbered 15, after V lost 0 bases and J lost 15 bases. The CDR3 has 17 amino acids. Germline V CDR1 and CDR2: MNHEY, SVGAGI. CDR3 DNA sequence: TGTGCCAGCAGTTACTCCCCGGGGGCGCAACTAGCGGGAGGCATGTTCTTC. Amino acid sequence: CASSYSPGAQLAGGMFF.

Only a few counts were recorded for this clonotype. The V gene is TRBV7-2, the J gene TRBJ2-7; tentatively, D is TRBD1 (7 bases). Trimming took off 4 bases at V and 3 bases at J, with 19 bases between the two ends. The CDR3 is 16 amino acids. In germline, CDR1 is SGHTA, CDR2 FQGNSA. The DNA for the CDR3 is TGTGCCAGCAGCTCCTCGAGGGGGGACAGCCGCTACGAGCAGTACTTC. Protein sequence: CASSSSRGDSRYEQYF.

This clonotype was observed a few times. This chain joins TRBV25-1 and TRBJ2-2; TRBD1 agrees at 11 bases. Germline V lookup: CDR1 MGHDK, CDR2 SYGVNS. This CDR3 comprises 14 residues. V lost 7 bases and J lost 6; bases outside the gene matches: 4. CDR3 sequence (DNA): TGTGCCAGCAAGGGACAGGGGGTATCCGGGGAGCTGTTTTTT. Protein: CASKGQGVSGELFF.

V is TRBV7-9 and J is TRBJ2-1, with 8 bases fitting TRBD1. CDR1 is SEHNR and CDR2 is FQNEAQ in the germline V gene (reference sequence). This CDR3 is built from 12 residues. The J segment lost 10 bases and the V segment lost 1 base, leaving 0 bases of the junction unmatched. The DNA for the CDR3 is TGTGCCAGCAGCTTAGGGGACAGGGAGCAGTTCTTC. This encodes CASSLGDREQFF. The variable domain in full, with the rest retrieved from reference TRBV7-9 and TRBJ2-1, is DTGVSQNPRHKITKRGQNVTFRCDPISEHNRLYWYRQTLGQGPEFLTYFQNEAQLEKSRLLSDRFSAERPKGSFSTLEIQRTEQGDSAMYLCASSLGDREQFFGPGTRLTVL.

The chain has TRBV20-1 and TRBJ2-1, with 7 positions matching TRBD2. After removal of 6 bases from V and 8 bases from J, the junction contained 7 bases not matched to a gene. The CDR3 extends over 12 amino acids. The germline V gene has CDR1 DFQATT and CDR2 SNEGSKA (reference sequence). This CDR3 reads CSARTRTDEQFF. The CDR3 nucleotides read TGCAGTGCAAGGACTAGAACGGATGAGCAGTTCTTC.

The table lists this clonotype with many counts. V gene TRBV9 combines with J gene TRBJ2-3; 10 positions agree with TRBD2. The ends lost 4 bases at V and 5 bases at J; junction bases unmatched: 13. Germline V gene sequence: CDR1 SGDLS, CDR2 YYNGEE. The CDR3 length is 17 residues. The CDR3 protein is CASSSRLAGVLGDTQYF. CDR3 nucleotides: TGTGCCAGCAGCTCCCGGCTAGCGGGAGTATTAGGAGATACGCAGTATTTT.

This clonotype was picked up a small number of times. CDR3: CASSLGTGGKAFF. In DNA form, the CDR3 reads TGTGCCAGCAGCCTCGGGACAGGCGGAAAAGCTTTCTTT. The chain carries TRBV9 and TRBJ1-1; TRBD1 agrees at 8 bases. J lost 9 bases, V lost 4 bases, and 8 bases had no gene match. The CDR3 has 13 amino acids. Per germline, CDR1 SGDLS and CDR2 YYNGEE. The entire variable domain, with the rest obtained from reference TRBV9 and TRBJ1-1, is as follows: DSGVTQTPKHLITATGQRVTLRCSPRSGDLSVYWYQQSLDQGLQFLIQYYNGEERAKGNILERFSAQQFPDLHSELNLSSLELGDSALYFCASSLGTGGKAFFGQGTRLTVV.

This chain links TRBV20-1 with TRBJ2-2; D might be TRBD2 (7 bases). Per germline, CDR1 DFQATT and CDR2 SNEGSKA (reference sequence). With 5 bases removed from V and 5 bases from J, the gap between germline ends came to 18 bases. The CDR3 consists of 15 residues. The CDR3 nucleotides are TGCAGTGCTCGTCGGGGGCTAGCGGAAACCGGGGAGCTGTTTTTT. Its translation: CSARRGLAETGELFF.

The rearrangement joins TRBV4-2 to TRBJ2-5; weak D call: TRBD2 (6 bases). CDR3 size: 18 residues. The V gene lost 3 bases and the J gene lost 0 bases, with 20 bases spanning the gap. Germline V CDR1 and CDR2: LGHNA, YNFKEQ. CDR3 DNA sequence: TGTGCCAGCAGCCACAGACTAGAGTCTGGGAGGTACCAAGAGACCCAGTACTTC. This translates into CASSHRLESGRYQETQYF.

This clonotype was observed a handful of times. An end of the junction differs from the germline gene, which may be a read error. The chain's CDR3 is CASSQEPGGKTQYF. The CDR3 DNA reads TGTGCCAGCAGCCAAGAGCCGGGTGGAAAGACTCAGTACTTC. The chain carries TRBV3-1 and TRBJ2-5, with D unclear. This CDR3 has 14 amino acids. The germline CDR1 and CDR2 sequences are LGHDT and YNNKEL (reference sequence).

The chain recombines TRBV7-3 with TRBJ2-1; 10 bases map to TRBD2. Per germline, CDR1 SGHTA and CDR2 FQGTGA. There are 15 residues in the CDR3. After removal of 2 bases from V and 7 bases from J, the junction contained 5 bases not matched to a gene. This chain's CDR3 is CASSLHSSGSNEQFF. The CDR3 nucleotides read TGTGCCAGCAGCTTACACTCTAGCGGGAGTAATGAGCAGTTCTTC. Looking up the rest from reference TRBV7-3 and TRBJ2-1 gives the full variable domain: GAGVSQTPSNKVTEKGKYVELRCDPISGHTALYWYRQSLGQGPEFLIYFQGTGAADDSGLPNDRFFAVRPEGSVSTLKIQRTERGDSAVYLCASSLHSSGSNEQFFGPGTRLTVL.

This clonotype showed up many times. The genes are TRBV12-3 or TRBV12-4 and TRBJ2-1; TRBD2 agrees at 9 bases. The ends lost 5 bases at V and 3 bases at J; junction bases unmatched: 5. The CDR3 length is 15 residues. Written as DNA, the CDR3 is TGTGCCAGCAGTATTAGCGGGGGAAACTACAATGAGCAGTTCTTC. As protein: CASSISGGNYNEQFF.